One and the same sample provided the 22 T cell receptor beta chains below, sequenced in a study of CD8 T cells in Susac syndrome. Random hexamers were used to reverse transcribe the RNA input (about 0.5 to 1 ug). Via MiXCR, TCRdb re-called the immunoSEQ multiplex PCR reads, giving one row per CDR3 protein. The sample lists 300,000 or so distinct CDR3 sequences; under 95% were seen once. The sequencing sample was made of CD4+ T cells from PBMCs. These receptors came from a human donor with multiple sclerosis.

V usage is TRBV7-2 and J usage is TRBJ2-3, with TRBD2 matching over 7 bases. V shed 5 bases and J 11 bases; nucleotides not matched to a gene: 19. The CDR3 contains 16 residues. Per germline, CDR1 SGHTA and CDR2 FQGNSA. In DNA, the CDR3 is TGTGCCAGCAGCCCCTCCGGGACTAACGCAGGTGGTAGGCAGTATTTT. It specifies CASSPSGTNAGGRQYF.

The chain combines TRBV7-2 with TRBJ2-2; 9 bases line up with TRBD2. V shed 3 bases and J 6 bases; nucleotides not matched to a gene: 11. Germline CDR1 is SGHTA and CDR2 is FQGNSA. CDR3 size: 17 residues. CDR3 sequence reads: CASSLAGGRGRAGELFF. The CDR3 DNA sequence: TGTGCCAGCAGCTTGGCTGGCGGGAGGGGACGGGCCGGGGAGCTGTTTTTT.

The chain is built from TRBV12-3 or TRBV12-4 and TRBJ2-2; 12 bases fit TRBD2. The CDR3 is made up of 15 amino acids. The V gene end was trimmed by 4 bases and the J gene end by 6 bases; junction bases not matched to a gene: 3. Here the CDR3 reads CASSSSGGASGELFF. In DNA, the CDR3 is TGTGCCAGCAGTTCTAGCGGGGGGGCCTCCGGGGAGCTGTTTTTT.

The genes are TRBV2 and TRBJ2-3; 9 nucleotides line up with TRBD2. The V gene's germline CDR1 is SNHLY and CDR2 FYNNEI. The junction had 5 bases not matched to a gene; V was cut back by 6 bases and J by 1 base. The CDR3 totals 15 residues. The chain's CDR3 is CASRLGLAGTDTQYF. The CDR3 nucleotides read TGTGCCAGCAGGCTGGGACTAGCTGGCACAGATACGCAGTATTTT.

Written as DNA, the CDR3 is TGTGCCAGCAGTTTCGGACTAGCAGGCGATGAGCAGTTCTTC. Residues: CASSFGLAGDEQFF. V gene TRBV5-8 combines with J gene TRBJ2-1; TRBD2 aligns across 8 bases. V lost 5 bases, J lost 8 bases, and 9 bases stayed unmatched. Germline CDR1 SGHTS, CDR2 YDEGEE. CDR3 length: 14 residues.

The V call is TRBV12-3 or TRBV12-4, the J call TRBJ2-5; a possible D gene is TRBD2 (5 bases). The V end was cut by 2 bases, the J end by 3 bases, with 7 bases between. There are 13 residues in the CDR3. The DNA for the CDR3 is TGTGCCAGCAGTTTATGGGGAGAAGAGACCCAGTACTTC. It encodes CASSLWGEETQYF.

The chain is built from TRBV5-1 and TRBJ1-4, with a possible D match to TRBD1 (5 bases). CDR3 length equals 14 residues. Germline V gives CDR1 SGHRS, CDR2 YFSETQ. The germline V and J ends were trimmed by 5 bases and 3 bases, with 11 bases remaining between them. The CDR3 DNA is TGCGCCAGCAGACTGGGGGGTTCTAATGAAAAACTGTTTTTT. Its translation: CASRLGGSNEKLFF. The full variable domain, with the rest looked up from reference TRBV5-1 and TRBJ1-4, is KAGVTQTPRYLIKTRGQQVTLSCSPISGHRSVSWYQQTPGQGLQFLFEYFSETQRNKGNFPGRFSGRQFSNSRSEMNVSTLELGDSALYLCASRLGGSNEKLFFGSGTQLSVL.

The chain has TRBV7-2 and TRBJ1-2; TRBD1 matches 8 bases. Germline CDR1 is SGHTA and CDR2 is FQGNSA. With 5 bases clipped from V and 5 bases from J, the junction kept 7 bases outside the gene matches. This CDR3 contains 14 residues. CDR3 bases: TGTGCCAGCAGCCGGACAGGGACCGAATATGGCTACACCTTC. This codes for CASSRTGTEYGYTF.

The chain employs TRBV23-1 and TRBJ1-1; D unresolved. TRBV23-1 counts as an open reading frame of uncertain function. The V end was cut by 8 bases, the J end by 4 bases, with 23 bases between. The CDR3 length is 16 residues. The CDR3 loop reads CASRYRDGEVCTEAFF. As DNA, the CDR3 is TGCGCCAGCCGCTACCGGGATGGGGAGGTTTGCACTGAAGCTTTCTTT.

This chain connects TRBV12-3 or TRBV12-4 to TRBJ2-6, with 8 bases identical to TRBD1. Trimming removed 3 bases from V and 1 base from J; junction bases left unmatched: 8. CDR3 size: 18 residues. CDR3 in DNA: TGTGCCAGCAGTTTGACAGGGGTTTCGCCGTCTGGGGCCAACGTCCTGACTTTC. This translates into CASSLTGVSPSGANVLTF.

The chain employs TRBV12-3 or TRBV12-4 and TRBJ1-5, with D possibly matching TRBD1 (6 bases). This CDR3 is 16 amino acids long. Trimming removed 1 base from V and 3 bases from J, with 13 bases in between. The CDR3 sequence: CASSLGGGSFNQPQHF. DNA for the CDR3: TGTGCCAGCAGTTTAGGGGGGGGCTCATTCAATCAGCCCCAGCATTTT.

The chain employs TRBV5-1 and TRBJ1-1; D is ambiguous. The germline V gene has CDR1 SGHRS and CDR2 YFSETQ. The germline V and J ends were trimmed by 0 bases and 7 bases, with 13 bases remaining between them. This CDR3 comprises 14 residues. The CDR3 bases are TGCGCCAGCAGCTTGGGGCAGGCCGGGGTTGAAGCTTTCTTT. Translating it yields CASSLGQAGVEAFF.

This clonotype came up a few times. The J gene is TRBJ2-5, the V gene TRBV2, with a weak D call TRBD2 (5 bases). V lost 8 bases, J lost 5 bases, and 18 bases lay in between. Germline loops: CDR1 SNHLY, CDR2 FYNNEI. There are 14 residues in the CDR3. CDR3 residues: CASGPGSVGETQYF. DNA for the CDR3: TGTGCCAGCGGCCCGGGGTCCGTGGGCGAGACCCAGTACTTC.

This chain links TRBV3-1 with TRBJ2-1, with D uncertain. V gave up 0 bases and J gave up 9 bases, with 12 bases separating them. The CDR3 is made up of 14 amino acids. The germline CDR1 and CDR2 sequences are LGHDT and YNNKEL (reference sequence). The CDR3 here is CASSQDPGSGEQFF. CDR3 DNA sequence: TGTGCCAGCAGCCAAGATCCCGGGTCCGGTGAGCAGTTCTTC.

This sequence joins TRBV5-4 and TRBJ1-6; TRBD1 matches 9 bases. Germline assignment: CDR1 SGHNT and CDR2 YYREEE (reference sequence). The V segment lost 4 bases and the J segment 7 bases; nucleotides outside the gene matches: 9. This CDR3 comprises 16 residues. The CDR3 DNA follows: TGTGCCAGCAGCCGTGCTGGGACAGGGTTGAATTCACCCCTCCACTTT. As protein: CASSRAGTGLNSPLHF. The full variable domain, completed using reference TRBV5-4 and TRBJ1-6, is ETGVTQSPTHLIKTRGQQVTLRCSSQSGHNTVSWYQQALGQGPQFIFQYYREEENGRGNFPPRFSGLQFPNYSSELNVNALELDDSALYLCASSRAGTGLNSPLHFGNGTRLTVT.

The rearrangement joins TRBV20-1 to TRBJ2-7; tentatively, D is TRBD1 (5 bases). The CDR3 has 14 amino acids. Germline lookup yields CDR1 DFQATT and CDR2 SNEGSKA (reference sequence). V was cut by 0 bases and J by 3 bases, with 12 bases left in between. CDR3 protein: CSARDQGRNYEQYF. The DNA for the CDR3 is TGCAGTGCTAGAGATCAGGGCAGAAACTACGAGCAGTACTTC.

V and J are TRBV10-2 and TRBJ1-2; 7 bases align to TRBD1. Germline V CDR1 and CDR2: WSHSY, SAAADI. The CDR3 sequence is 15 residues long. J lost 0 bases, V lost 6 bases, and 7 bases had no gene match. The CDR3 region is CASSYAGTANYGYTF. In nucleotides, the CDR3 is TGCGCCAGCAGCTACGCCGGGACAGCTAACTATGGCTACACCTTC.

This clonotype was detected only a few times. The gene calls are TRBV7-9 and TRBJ2-5; TRBD2 matches at 9 bases. Germline V gives CDR1 SEHNR, CDR2 FQNEAQ (reference sequence). The CDR3 covers 15 residues. With V trimmed by 5 bases and J by 4 bases, 8 bases remained unmatched. Here the CDR3 DNA reads TGTGCCAGCAGCCAAGGGCTAGCGGGAAGAGAGACCCAGTACTTC. It is translated as CASSQGLAGRETQYF.

The chain carries TRBV20-1 and TRBJ2-5, with 7 positions matching TRBD2. The CDR3 covers 12 residues. Germline CDR1 DFQATT, CDR2 SNEGSKA (reference sequence). V was pared by 6 bases and J by 4 bases, with 5 bases of the junction left unmatched. In nucleotides, the CDR3 is TGCAGTGCGCCGCGGGGGAGAGAGACCCAGTACTTC. The encoded protein is CSAPRGRETQYF.

V gene TRBV6-2 or TRBV6-3 combines with J gene TRBJ2-1, with a weak D call TRBD1 (5 bases). Germline V gene lookup returns CDR1 MNHEY and CDR2 SVGEGT. CDR3 length: 13 residues. Trimming took 10 bases from V and 5 from J, leaving 15 bases between them. CDR3 region: CAIRRAPDNEQFF. In DNA, the CDR3 is TGTGCCATCCGCAGGGCCCCCGACAATGAGCAGTTCTTC.

The rearrangement uses TRBV5-1 and TRBJ2-2; maybe TRBD2 (6 bases). Germline lookup yields CDR1 SGHRS and CDR2 YFSETQ. Trimming took 4 bases from V and 3 from J, leaving 13 bases between them. The length of the CDR3 is 15 residues. The CDR3 DNA follows: TGCGCCAGCAGCCGGGGGAATTCGGACACCGGGGAGCTGTTTTTT. Residues: CASSRGNSDTGELFF.

The chain's CDR3 is CASSRQMGTEAFF. As DNA, the CDR3 is TGTGCCAGCAGCCGCCAAATGGGGACTGAAGCTTTCTTT. The gene calls are TRBV7-2 and TRBJ1-1; D not resolved. The CDR3 is 13 residues long. The V end was cut by 5 bases, the J end by 5 bases, with 12 bases between. Germline V gene data show CDR1 as SGHTA and CDR2 as FQGNSA.